This is a list of T cell receptor beta chains from one sample in a study of graft-versus-host responses after intestinal transplantation. Data came from immunoSEQ multiplex PCR; TCRdb stores just in-frame clones and leaves some out. The repertoire consists of roughly 130,000 clones, with approximately 91% occurring once and the leading ten covering roughly 0.19%. These receptors' targets are unknown. The source material was unstimulated CD4+ T cells sorted from spleen or lymph node cells, sampled before intestinal transplant. These receptors were collected from a human donor who received an intestinal transplant. Both conserved end residues are part of each CDR3. The D gene is left open where the match is weak. Rows may omit the clone size; those that give it use once, few, many or a size class.

>TRBJ2-5|TRBV10-3|.|.
TGTGCCATCAGTGAGTCCGGCATTGGGATAGGGGAGACCCAGTACTTC
CAISESGIGIGETQYF
>TRBJ2-7|TRBV2|TRBD1|.
TGTGCCAGCGTCCGGGACAGGATCTACGAGCAGTACTTC
CASVRDRIYEQYF
>TRBJ1-2|TRBV27|.|.
TGTGCCAGCAGTTCACGGACCTTTAACTATGGCTACACCTTC
CASSSRTFNYGYTF
>TRBJ1-2|TRBV5-1|TRBD1|.
TGCGCCAGCAGCTCCGGGACAGGGAACTATGGCTACACCTTC
CASSSGTGNYGYTF
>TRBJ1-3|TRBV7-7|TRBD1|.
TGTGCCAGCAGCGTAGACAGGGGTGCAAACACCATATATTTT
CASSVDRGANTIYF
>TRBJ2-3|TRBV18|.|.
TGTGCCAGCTCACCGGAAGTCTTTCGTGGCACAGATACGCAGTATTTT
CASSPEVFRGTDTQYF
>TRBJ1-4|TRBV6-5|TRBD1|.
TGTGCCAGCAGTTACAGAGGGACAGGGTCTAATGAAAAACTGTTTTTT
CASSYRGTGSNEKLFF
>TRBJ2-5|TRBV15|TRBD1|once
TGTGCCACCAGCCTTCAGGGGGAGCGACAAGAGACCCAGTACTTC
CATSLQGERQETQYF
>TRBJ2-7|TRBV7-9|TRBD2|.
TGTGCCAGCAGCTTAAGCGCCTCAGCGGGGGCGAACGAGCAGTACTTC
CASSLSASAGANEQYF
>TRBJ2-1|TRBV7-8|.|.
TGTGCCAGCAGCTTAGCGCGCAGGGAGCAGTTCTTC
CASSLARREQFF
>TRBJ2-3|TRBV10-3|.|.
TGTGCCATCAGTGGATCGCGGGTGCAGGGAACAGATACGCAGTATTTT
CAISGSRVQGTDTQYF
>TRBJ2-7|TRBV5-1|TRBD2|.
TGCGCCAGCAGCTTGGGGACTAGCGGGAACTACGAGCAGTACTTC
CASSLGTSGNYEQYF
>TRBJ2-7|TRBV4-3|TRBD1|.
TGCGCCAGCAGCCTATCGACAGGGTACGAGCAGTACTTC
CASSLSTGYEQYF
>TRBJ1-5|TRBV2|TRBD1|.
TGTGCCAGCAGAGGGACAGGGGTAGGTCAGCCCCAGCATTTT
CASRGTGVGQPQHF
>TRBJ2-1|TRBV6-1|.|.
TGTGCCAGCAGTGAAAAACAAATCACTTACAATGAGCAGTTCTTC
CASSEKQITYNEQFF
>TRBJ1-1|TRBV15|.|.
TGTGCCACCAGCAGAGATCTATCCGACACTGAAGCTTTCTTT
CATSRDLSDTEAFF
>TRBJ2-3|TRBV27|.|.
TGTGCCAGCAGTTTATCGGCCCCCCTCACAGATACGCAGTATTTT
CASSLSAPLTDTQYF
>TRBJ2-1|TRBV19|.|.
TGTGCCAGCCGGGACTTGACCTACAATGAGCAGTTCTTC
CASRDLTYNEQFF
>TRBJ2-5|TRBV6-5|TRBD1|.
TGTGCCAGCAGTTACTCGACAGGGAAAGGAGAGACCCAGTACTTC
CASSYSTGKGETQYF
>TRBJ2-7|TRBV2|.|once
TGTGCCAGCGTCCCCTTTGGTGGAGTTCTCTACGAGCAGTACTTC
CASVPFGGVLYEQYF
>TRBJ2-6|TRBV7-3|.|.
TGTGCCAGCAGCCCGAGGACAGCTGGGGCCAACGTCCTGACTTTC
CASSPRTAGANVLTF
>TRBJ1-1|TRBV18|TRBD1|.
TGTGCCAGCTCACGGGAAGGGGGCCGAATGAACACTGAAGCTTTCTTT
CASSREGGRMNTEAFF